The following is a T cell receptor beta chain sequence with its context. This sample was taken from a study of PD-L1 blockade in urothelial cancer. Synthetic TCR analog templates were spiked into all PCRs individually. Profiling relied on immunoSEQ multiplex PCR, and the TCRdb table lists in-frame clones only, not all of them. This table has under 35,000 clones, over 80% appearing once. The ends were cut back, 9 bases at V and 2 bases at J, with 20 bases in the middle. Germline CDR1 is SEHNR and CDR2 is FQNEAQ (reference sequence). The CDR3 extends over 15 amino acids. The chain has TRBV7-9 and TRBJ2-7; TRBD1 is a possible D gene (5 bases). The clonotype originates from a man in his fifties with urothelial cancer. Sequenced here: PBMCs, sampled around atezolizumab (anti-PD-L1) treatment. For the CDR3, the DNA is TGTGCCAGTGAGCTTAGTGGCGACAGCGCCTACGAGCAGTACTTC. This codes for CASELSGDSAYEQYF.